The text below deals with one T cell receptor (beta chain). Its antigen is not known. The data originate from a study of Tregs in tolerant kidney transplant recipients. Across the whole study: An approximately three-day belatacept mixed lymphocyte reaction, sometimes plus 5-day graft donor restimulation, preceded CD4+CD25+CD127- sorting. Study results and caveats: Expanding Tregs on activated donor B cells appeared to best identify donor-specific TCRbeta clones. No direct test of biological reproducibility was done here.

Method: immunoSEQ multiplex PCR; TCRdb's copy keeps in-frame clones and lacks some. The table shows about 31,000 clones, with 82% occurring only once. This CDR3 region has 13 residues. The junction had 0 bases not matched to a gene; V was cut back by 8 bases and J by 3 bases. The V call is TRBV7-1, the J call TRBJ2-1; 11 positions agree with TRBD2. TRBV7-1 counts as an open reading frame of uncertain function. Input material: Tregs from blood cultured with allogeneic cells. The sequence came from a human donor in good health. CDR3 DNA sequence: TGTGCCAGCGGACTAGCGGGCTACAATGAGCAGTTCTTC. Residues: CASGLAGYNEQFF.